This paragraph reports one T cell receptor beta chain. The sample originates from a study of cytomegalovirus exposure and HLA in healthy donors. Whole-study context: A previous analysis identified 95 million to 130 million unique TCR beta sequences derived from about 180 million T cells. Membership in the Caucasian-associated ancestry cluster was found for about four fifths of about 430 genotyped donors. A data release that came early held 80 million to 95 million unique TCRs from HLA-typed donors.

The study ran its PCR with 60 Vbeta and 13 Jbeta primers. Measured with immunoSEQ multiplex PCR; TCRdb has only the in-frame clones, and not every one. The sample holds about 98,000 clones, about four fifths seen once. The clonotype originates from a female donor in good health and CMV-seropositive. The sequencing sample was made of PBMCs.

The CDR3 is CASSLGGGAHNEQFF. The CDR3 nucleotides read TGTGCCAGCAGCCTTGGCGGGGGGGCGCACAATGAGCAGTTCTTC. The rearrangement uses TRBV7-6 and TRBJ2-1; 9 positions match TRBD2. This CDR3 contains 15 residues. From germline, CDR1 is SGHVS and CDR2 FNYEAQ. V shed 5 bases, J shed 5 bases, and the junction held 7 bases outside the gene matches. Drawing the rest from reference TRBV7-6 and TRBJ2-1, the complete variable domain is GAGVSQSPRYKVTKRGQDVALRCDPISGHVSLYWYRQALGQGPEFLTYFNYEAQQDKSGLPNDRFSAERPEGSISTLTIQRTEQRDSAMYRCASSLGGGAHNEQFFGPGTRLTVL.